A selection of T cell receptor beta chains follows, all from one sample in a study of T-cell memory formation after mild COVID-19. TCRdb ran MiXCR on the 5' RACE reads and lists one entry per CDR3 protein. This sample yields tens of thousands of distinct CDR3 sequences, of which approximately 12% are seen a single time; approximately 25% belongs to the top ten. Sequenced: PBMCs or a T cell subset sorted from them (not recorded which). The receptors come from a man between 18 and 29 years old who had mild COVID-19 (a few samples of this study predate the infection). Cell type and time point are not known. CDR3s include the opening cysteine and the closing phenylalanine or tryptophan. Each record gives: V gene, D gene, clone size, J gene, CDR3 DNA, CDR3 protein. A D gene is named only where the DNA matches it firmly. Clone size, where shown, is once, few, many, or a class for clones that have expanded.

v_gene: TRBV12-3/TRBV12-4
d_gene: .
abundance: many
j_gene: TRBJ2-2
CDR3nt: TGTGCCAGCTGGCCGAGGTCGAATACCGGGGAGCTGTTTTTT
CDR3aa: CASWPRSNTGELFF

v_gene: TRBV6-5
d_gene: .
abundance: many
j_gene: TRBJ2-4
CDR3nt: TGTGCCAGCAGCCCGGTGGGGGGGCGATGGGGAAACATTCAGTACTTC
CDR3aa: CASSPVGGRWGNIQYF

v_gene: TRBV4-1
d_gene: .
abundance: few
j_gene: TRBJ1-2
CDR3nt: TGCGCCAGCAGCCAAGGACACGTCAACTATGGCTACACCTTC
CDR3aa: CASSQGHVNYGYTF

v_gene: TRBV5-4
d_gene: .
abundance: many
j_gene: TRBJ2-1
CDR3nt: TGTGCCAGCAGCGACGAGAATGTTGAGCAGTTCTTC
CDR3aa: CASSDENVEQFF

v_gene: TRBV11-3
d_gene: .
abundance: .
j_gene: TRBJ2-1
CDR3nt: TGTGCCAGCAGCCCCCCCGGTCTTTCCAATGAGCAGTTCTTC
CDR3aa: CASSPPGLSNEQFF

v_gene: TRBV11-2
d_gene: TRBD1
abundance: .
j_gene: TRBJ1-1
CDR3nt: TGTGCCAGCAGCTTCACAGGGGCGAACACTGAAGCTTTCTTT
CDR3aa: CASSFTGANTEAFF

v_gene: TRBV19
d_gene: .
abundance: .
j_gene: TRBJ2-1
CDR3nt: TGTGCCAGTAGTCCTCGTTTGCAGCTCTCCTACAATGAGCAGTTCTTC
CDR3aa: CASSPRLQLSYNEQFF

v_gene: TRBV6-1
d_gene: .
abundance: few
j_gene: TRBJ1-2
CDR3nt: TGTGCCAGCAGTGAAGTTCCCGGGGGAGGTGGCTACACCTTC
CDR3aa: CASSEVPGGGGYTF

v_gene: TRBV6-1
d_gene: .
abundance: .
j_gene: TRBJ2-3
CDR3nt: TGTGCCAGCAGACACGAGTCAACAGATACGCAGTATTTT
CDR3aa: CASRHESTDTQYF

v_gene: TRBV2
d_gene: .
abundance: many
j_gene: TRBJ1-4
CDR3nt: TGTGCCAGCAGGAGGGAGGTGATGGTTGAAAAACTGTTTTTT
CDR3aa: CASRREVMVEKLFF

v_gene: TRBV12-3/TRBV12-4
d_gene: .
abundance: many
j_gene: TRBJ2-5
CDR3nt: TGTGCCAGCAGTTCAAATAGCGTGGAGACCCAGTACTTC
CDR3aa: CASSSNSVETQYF

v_gene: TRBV20-1
d_gene: .
abundance: many
j_gene: TRBJ2-7
CDR3nt: TGCAGTGCTAGAGACGCCGCGAGCTCCTACGAGCAGTACTTC
CDR3aa: CSARDAASSYEQYF

v_gene: TRBV5-1
d_gene: TRBD1
abundance: few
j_gene: TRBJ1-1
CDR3nt: TGCGCCAGCAGCGTACAGGGGGGTGACACTGAAGCTTTCTTT
CDR3aa: CASSVQGGDTEAFF

v_gene: TRBV2
d_gene: .
abundance: .
j_gene: TRBJ1-1
CDR3nt: TGTGCCAGCAGGGCGCAAACTCTGGGGGATGAAGCTTTCTTT
CDR3aa: CASRAQTLGDEAFF

v_gene: TRBV9
d_gene: .
abundance: .
j_gene: TRBJ1-6
CDR3nt: TGTGCCAGCAGCTCGGGGGTCTTGAGCTCCTATAATTCACCCCTCCACTTT
CDR3aa: CASSSGVLSSYNSPLHF

v_gene: TRBV4-1
d_gene: TRBD2
abundance: .
j_gene: TRBJ2-5
CDR3nt: TGCGCCAGCAGCCCAGGGACTAGCCCCTTACGTGAGACCCAGTACTTC
CDR3aa: CASSPGTSPLRETQYF

v_gene: TRBV7-9
d_gene: .
abundance: .
j_gene: TRBJ2-6
CDR3nt: TGTGCCAGCAGCTTAGCGGGGGGGCCGAGAGGGGCCAACGTCCTGACTTTC
CDR3aa: CASSLAGGPRGANVLTF

v_gene: TRBV6-2/TRBV6-3
d_gene: TRBD1
abundance: few
j_gene: TRBJ2-2
CDR3nt: TGTGCCAGCAGTTATTTTTCGAGGACAGGGGACACCGGGGAGCTGTTTTTT
CDR3aa: CASSYFSRTGDTGELFF

v_gene: TRBV5-1
d_gene: .
abundance: few
j_gene: TRBJ1-1
CDR3nt: TGCGCCAGCAGAGGAACGGGGCTGGACACTGAAGCTTTCTTT
CDR3aa: CASRGTGLDTEAFF

v_gene: TRBV5-1
d_gene: .
abundance: few
j_gene: TRBJ2-3
CDR3nt: TGCGCCAGCTTTACCCCTCCTCACCCCACAGATACGCAGTATTTT
CDR3aa: CASFTPPHPTDTQYF

v_gene: TRBV9
d_gene: TRBD2
abundance: .
j_gene: TRBJ2-3
CDR3nt: TGTGCCAGCAGCTCAGGGACTAAACGGGACACAGATACGCAGTATTTT
CDR3aa: CASSSGTKRDTDTQYF

v_gene: TRBV5-1
d_gene: TRBD2
abundance: .
j_gene: TRBJ2-1
CDR3nt: TGCGCCAGCAGCTGGAGCGGGGGGGCCTACAATGAGCAGTTCTTC
CDR3aa: CASSWSGGAYNEQFF

v_gene: TRBV7-9
d_gene: TRBD1
abundance: .
j_gene: TRBJ1-2
CDR3nt: TGTGCCAGCAGCCCCAGCGGGGTCCGGACAGGGCAAGATCGGACCTTC
CDR3aa: CASSPSGVRTGQDRTF

v_gene: TRBV18
d_gene: .
abundance: few
j_gene: TRBJ1-5
CDR3nt: TGTGCCAGCTCACCCGGGAGGGGTATTAGCAATCAGCCCCAGCATTTT
CDR3aa: CASSPGRGISNQPQHF

v_gene: TRBV7-2
d_gene: .
abundance: few
j_gene: TRBJ1-5
CDR3nt: TGTGCCAGCAGCTACGGACGCCCAGAACAGCCCCAGCATTTT
CDR3aa: CASSYGRPEQPQHF

v_gene: TRBV6-5
d_gene: .
abundance: few
j_gene: TRBJ2-5
CDR3nt: TGTGCCAGCACCTACAGGGACCAAGAGACCCAGTACTTC
CDR3aa: CASTYRDQETQYF

v_gene: TRBV4-1
d_gene: .
abundance: few
j_gene: TRBJ2-1
CDR3nt: TGCGCCAGCAGCCAGGTGGTGGGCGGTGAGCAGTTCTTC
CDR3aa: CASSQVVGGEQFF

v_gene: TRBV12-3/TRBV12-4
d_gene: TRBD1
abundance: .
j_gene: TRBJ1-1
CDR3nt: TGTGCCAGCAGTTTAGTAGGAAGGGGGCTGGTCTGGACTGAAGCTTTCTTT
CDR3aa: CASSLVGRGLVWTEAFF

v_gene: TRBV12-3/TRBV12-4
d_gene: TRBD1
abundance: few
j_gene: TRBJ1-2
CDR3nt: TGTGCCAGCAGTCCGTGGACAGGCGACCATGGCTACACCTTC
CDR3aa: CASSPWTGDHGYTF

v_gene: TRBV5-1
d_gene: TRBD1
abundance: .
j_gene: TRBJ2-2
CDR3nt: TGCGCCAGCAGCCCCAATACAGGGGACACCGGGGAGCTGTTTTTT
CDR3aa: CASSPNTGDTGELFF

v_gene: TRBV27
d_gene: TRBD1
abundance: few
j_gene: TRBJ2-5
CDR3nt: TGTGCCAGCAGTTCCCAGGGGGAAGAGACCCAGTACTTC
CDR3aa: CASSSQGEETQYF

v_gene: TRBV29-1
d_gene: .
abundance: many
j_gene: TRBJ1-5
CDR3nt: TGCAGCGCTACCCTCGGGGGAGATCAGCCCCAGCATTTT
CDR3aa: CSATLGGDQPQHF

v_gene: TRBV20-1
d_gene: .
abundance: .
j_gene: TRBJ1-2
CDR3nt: TGCAGTGCGGCAGCCAGCCTTTATGGCTACACCTTC
CDR3aa: CSAAASLYGYTF